This T cell receptor (beta chain) is drawn from a study of cytotoxic CD8 clonotypes in ibrutinib-treated CLL. Germline lookup yields CDR1 SNHLY and CDR2 FYNNEI. This CDR3 comprises 15 residues. With 3 bases removed from V and 4 bases from J, the gap between germline ends came to 13 bases. The repertoire was sequenced with immunoSEQ multiplex PCR; TCRdb's copy has only in-frame clones and lacks some. The table has more than 110,000 clones, about 91% seen once. This material consisted of PBMCs, taken after 12 months of ibrutinib treatment. This sequence was found in a human donor with chronic lymphocytic leukemia. V and J are TRBV2 and TRBJ2-1; D is possibly TRBD2 (6 bases). CDR3 in amino acids: CASSEVASVYNEQFF. The DNA of the CDR3 is TGTGCCAGCAGTGAGGTGGCTAGCGTTTACAATGAGCAGTTCTTC.